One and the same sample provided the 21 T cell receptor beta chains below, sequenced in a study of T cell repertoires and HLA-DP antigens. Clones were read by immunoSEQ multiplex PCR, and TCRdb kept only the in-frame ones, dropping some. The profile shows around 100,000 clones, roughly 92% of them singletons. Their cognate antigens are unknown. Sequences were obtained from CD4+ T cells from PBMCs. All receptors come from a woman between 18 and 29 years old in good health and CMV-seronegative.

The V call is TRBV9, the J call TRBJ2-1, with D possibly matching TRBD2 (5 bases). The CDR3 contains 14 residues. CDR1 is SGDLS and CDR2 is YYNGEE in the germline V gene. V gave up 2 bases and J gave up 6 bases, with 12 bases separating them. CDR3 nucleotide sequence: TGTGCCAGCAGCGTTCTCGAGAGCGGCAATGAGCAGTTCTTC. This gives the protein CASSVLESGNEQFF.

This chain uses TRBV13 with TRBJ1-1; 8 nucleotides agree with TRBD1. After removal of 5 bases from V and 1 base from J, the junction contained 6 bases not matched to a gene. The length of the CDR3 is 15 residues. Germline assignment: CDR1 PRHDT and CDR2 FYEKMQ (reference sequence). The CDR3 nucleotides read TGTGCCAGCAGCCCGGGGACAGGCAAGAACACTGAAGCTTTCTTT. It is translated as CASSPGTGKNTEAFF. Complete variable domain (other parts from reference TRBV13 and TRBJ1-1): AAGVIQSPRHLIKEKRETATLKCYPIPRHDTVYWYQQGPGQDPQFLISFYEKMQSDKGSIPDRFSAQQFSDYHSELNMSSLELGDSALYFCASSPGTGKNTEAFFGQGTRLTVV.

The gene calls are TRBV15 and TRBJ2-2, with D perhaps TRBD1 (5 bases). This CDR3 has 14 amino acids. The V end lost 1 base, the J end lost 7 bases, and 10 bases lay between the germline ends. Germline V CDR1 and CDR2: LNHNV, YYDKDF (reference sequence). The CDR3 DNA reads TGTGCCACCAGCAGAGGGCAGGGCGACGGGGAGCTGTTTTTT. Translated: CATSRGQGDGELFF. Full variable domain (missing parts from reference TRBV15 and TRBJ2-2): DAMVIQNPRYQVTQFGKPVTLSCSQTLNHNVMYWYQQKSSQAPKLLFHYYDKDFNNEADTPDNFQSRRPNTSFCFLDIRSPGLGDTAMYLCATSRGQGDGELFFGEGSRLTVL.

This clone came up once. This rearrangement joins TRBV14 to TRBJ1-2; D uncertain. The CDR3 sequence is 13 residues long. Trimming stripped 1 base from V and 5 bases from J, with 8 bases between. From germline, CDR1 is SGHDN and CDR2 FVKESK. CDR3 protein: CASSQGTVYGYTF. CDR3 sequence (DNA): TGTGCCAGCAGCCAAGGGACGGTTTATGGCTACACCTTC.

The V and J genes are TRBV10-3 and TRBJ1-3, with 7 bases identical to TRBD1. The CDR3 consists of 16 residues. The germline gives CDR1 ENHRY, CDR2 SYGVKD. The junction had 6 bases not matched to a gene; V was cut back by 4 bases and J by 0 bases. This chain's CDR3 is CAISGWGQSSGNTIYF. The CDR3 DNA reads TGTGCCATCAGTGGTTGGGGACAGAGCTCTGGAAACACCATATATTTT.

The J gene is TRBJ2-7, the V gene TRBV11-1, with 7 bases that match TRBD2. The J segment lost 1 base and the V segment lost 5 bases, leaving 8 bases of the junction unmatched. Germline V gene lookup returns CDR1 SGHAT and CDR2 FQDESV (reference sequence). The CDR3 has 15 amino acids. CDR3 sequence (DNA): TGTGCCAGCAGCCGTCGCTCTAGCGGATCCTACGAGCAGTACTTC. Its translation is CASSRRSSGSYEQYF.

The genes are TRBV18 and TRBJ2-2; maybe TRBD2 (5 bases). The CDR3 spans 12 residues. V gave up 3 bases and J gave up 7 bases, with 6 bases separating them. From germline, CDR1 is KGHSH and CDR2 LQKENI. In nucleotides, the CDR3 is TGTGCCAGCTCACCTCGGGACGGGGAGCTGTTTTTT. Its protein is CASSPRDGELFF.

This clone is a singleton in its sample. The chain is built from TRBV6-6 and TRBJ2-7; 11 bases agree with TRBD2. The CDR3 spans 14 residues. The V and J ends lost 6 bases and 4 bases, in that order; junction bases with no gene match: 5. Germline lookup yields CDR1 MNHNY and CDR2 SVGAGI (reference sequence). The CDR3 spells CASRLAGVGYEQYF. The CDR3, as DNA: TGTGCCAGCAGACTAGCGGGAGTTGGGTACGAGCAGTACTTC.

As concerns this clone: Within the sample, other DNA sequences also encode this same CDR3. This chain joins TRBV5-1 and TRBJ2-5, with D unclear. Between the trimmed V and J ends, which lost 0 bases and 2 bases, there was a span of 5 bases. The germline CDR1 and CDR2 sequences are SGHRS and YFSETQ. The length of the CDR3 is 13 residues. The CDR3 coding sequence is TGCGCCAGCAGCTTGGGACCGCAAGAGACCCAGTACTTC. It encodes CASSLGPQETQYF. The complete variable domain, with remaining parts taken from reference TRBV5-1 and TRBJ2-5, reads KAGVTQTPRYLIKTRGQQVTLSCSPISGHRSVSWYQQTPGQGLQFLFEYFSETQRNKGNFPGRFSGRQFSNSRSEMNVSTLELGDSALYLCASSLGPQETQYFGPGTRLLVL.

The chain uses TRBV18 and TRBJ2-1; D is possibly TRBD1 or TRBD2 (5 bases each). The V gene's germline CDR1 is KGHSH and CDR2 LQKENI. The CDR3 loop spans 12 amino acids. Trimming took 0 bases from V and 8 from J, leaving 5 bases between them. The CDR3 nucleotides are TGTGCCAGCTCACCACCGGGGGATGAGCAGTTCTTC. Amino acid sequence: CASSPPGDEQFF.

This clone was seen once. For the CDR3, the DNA is TGTGCCAGCAGCTCCCCAGGGCCGGGCGGTCAGCCCCAGCATTTT. This codes for CASSSPGPGGQPQHF. The V gene is TRBV28, the J gene TRBJ1-5, with a possible D match to TRBD1 (5 bases). Germline V gene lookup returns CDR1 MDHEN and CDR2 SYDVKM. The CDR3 runs 15 residues. The V gene lost 6 bases and the J gene lost 6 bases, with 18 bases spanning the gap. Based on the CDR3 plus reference TRBV28 and TRBJ1-5, the full variable domain is DVKVTQSSRYLVKRTGEKVFLECVQDMDHENMFWYRQDPGLGLRLIYFSYDVKMKEKGDIPEGYSVSREKKERFSLILESASTNQTSMYLCASSSPGPGGQPQHFGDGTRLSIL.

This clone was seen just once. The chain's CDR3 is CASSSGGAYNEQFF. The CDR3 coding sequence is TGTGCCAGCAGCAGCGGGGGGGCCTACAATGAGCAGTTCTTC. The chain links TRBV27 to TRBJ2-1; 10 nucleotides line up with TRBD2. Trimming removed 6 bases from V and 2 bases from J; junction bases left unmatched: 1. The germline gives CDR1 MNHEY, CDR2 SMNVEV (reference sequence). This CDR3 has 14 residues.

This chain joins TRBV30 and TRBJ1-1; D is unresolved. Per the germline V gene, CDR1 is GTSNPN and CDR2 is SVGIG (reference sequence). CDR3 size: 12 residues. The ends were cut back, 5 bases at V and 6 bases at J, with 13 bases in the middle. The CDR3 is CAWGFRPPEAFF. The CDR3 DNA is TGTGCCTGGGGATTCCGTCCCCCTGAAGCTTTCTTT.

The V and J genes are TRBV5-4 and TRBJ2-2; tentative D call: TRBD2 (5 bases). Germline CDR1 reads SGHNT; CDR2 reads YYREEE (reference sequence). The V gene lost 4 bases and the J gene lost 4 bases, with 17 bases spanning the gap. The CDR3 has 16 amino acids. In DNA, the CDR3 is TGTGCCAGCAGCCGAGGGATAGCACTTGTCACCGGGGAGCTGTTTTTT. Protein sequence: CASSRGIALVTGELFF.

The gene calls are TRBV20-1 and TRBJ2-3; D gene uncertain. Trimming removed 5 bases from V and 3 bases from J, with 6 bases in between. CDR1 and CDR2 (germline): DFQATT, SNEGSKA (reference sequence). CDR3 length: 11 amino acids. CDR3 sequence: CSARQTDTQYF. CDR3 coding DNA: TGCAGTGCTCGGCAGACAGATACGCAGTATTTT.

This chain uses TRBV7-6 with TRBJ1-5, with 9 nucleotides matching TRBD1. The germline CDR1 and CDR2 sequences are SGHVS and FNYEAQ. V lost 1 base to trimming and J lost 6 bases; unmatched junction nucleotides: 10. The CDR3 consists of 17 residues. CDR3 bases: TGTGCCAGCAGCTTAGGGTTGGGACAGGGACGAGGTCAGCCCCAGCATTTT. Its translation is CASSLGLGQGRGQPQHF.

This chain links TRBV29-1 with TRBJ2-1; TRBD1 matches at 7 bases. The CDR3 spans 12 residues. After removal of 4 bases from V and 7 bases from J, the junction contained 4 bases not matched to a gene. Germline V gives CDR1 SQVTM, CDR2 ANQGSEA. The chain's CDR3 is CSVGRGLNEQFF. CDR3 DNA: TGCAGCGTTGGAAGGGGGCTTAATGAGCAGTTCTTC.

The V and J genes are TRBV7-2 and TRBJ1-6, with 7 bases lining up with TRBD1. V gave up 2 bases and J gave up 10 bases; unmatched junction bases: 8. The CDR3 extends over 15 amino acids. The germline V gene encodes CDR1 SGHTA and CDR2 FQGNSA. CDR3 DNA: TGTGCCAGCAGCTTAATGACACAGGGGTGGTCACCCCTCCACTTT. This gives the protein CASSLMTQGWSPLHF.

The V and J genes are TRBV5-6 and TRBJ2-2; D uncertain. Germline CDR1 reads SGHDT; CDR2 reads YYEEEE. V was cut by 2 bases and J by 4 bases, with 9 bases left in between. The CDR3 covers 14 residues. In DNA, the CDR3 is TGTGCCAGCAGCTTCGGACCTCCCACCGGGGAGCTGTTTTTT. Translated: CASSFGPPTGELFF.

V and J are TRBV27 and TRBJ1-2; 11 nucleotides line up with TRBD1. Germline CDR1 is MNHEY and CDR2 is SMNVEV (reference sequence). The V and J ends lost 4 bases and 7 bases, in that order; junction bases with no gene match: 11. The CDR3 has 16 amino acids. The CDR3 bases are TGTGCCAGCAGTTCTAGTTGGGACAGGGGGGGGTCTGGCTACACCTTC. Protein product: CASSSSWDRGGSGYTF.

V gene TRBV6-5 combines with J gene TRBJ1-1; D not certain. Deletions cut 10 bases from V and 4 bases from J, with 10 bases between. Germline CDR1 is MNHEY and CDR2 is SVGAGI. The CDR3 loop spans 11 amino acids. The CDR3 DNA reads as TGTGCCACCTCGTCGGGCACTGAAGCTTTCTTT. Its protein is CATSSGTEAFF.